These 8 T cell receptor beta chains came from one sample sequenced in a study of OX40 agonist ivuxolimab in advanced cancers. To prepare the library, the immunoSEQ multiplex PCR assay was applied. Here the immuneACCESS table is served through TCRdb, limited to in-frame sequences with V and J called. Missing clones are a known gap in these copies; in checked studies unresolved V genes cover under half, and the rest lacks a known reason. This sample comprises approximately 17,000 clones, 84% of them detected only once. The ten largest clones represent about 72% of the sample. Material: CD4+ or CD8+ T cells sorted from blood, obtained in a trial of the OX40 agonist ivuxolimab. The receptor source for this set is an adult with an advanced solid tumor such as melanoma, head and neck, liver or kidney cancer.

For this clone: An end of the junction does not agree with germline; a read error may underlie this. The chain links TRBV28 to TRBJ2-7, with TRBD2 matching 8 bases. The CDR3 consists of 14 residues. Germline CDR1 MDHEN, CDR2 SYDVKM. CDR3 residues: CASRGGYTSSEQYF. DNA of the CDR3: TGTGCCAGCCGGGGGGGGTATACTTCCTCCGAGCAGTACTTC.

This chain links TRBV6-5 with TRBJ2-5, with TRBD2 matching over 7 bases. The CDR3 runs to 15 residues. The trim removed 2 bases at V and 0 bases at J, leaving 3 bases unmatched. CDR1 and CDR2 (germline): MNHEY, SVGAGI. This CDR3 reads CASSYERGNQETQYF. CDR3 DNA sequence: TGTGCCAGCAGTTACGAGCGGGGAAACCAAGAGACCCAGTACTTC.

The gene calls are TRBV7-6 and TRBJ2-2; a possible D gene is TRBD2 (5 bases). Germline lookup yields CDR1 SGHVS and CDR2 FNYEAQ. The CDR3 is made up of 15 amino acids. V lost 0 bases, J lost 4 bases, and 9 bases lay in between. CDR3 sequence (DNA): TGTGCCAGCAGCTTAGCCGGGGAGATCACCGGGGAGCTGTTTTTT. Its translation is CASSLAGEITGELFF.

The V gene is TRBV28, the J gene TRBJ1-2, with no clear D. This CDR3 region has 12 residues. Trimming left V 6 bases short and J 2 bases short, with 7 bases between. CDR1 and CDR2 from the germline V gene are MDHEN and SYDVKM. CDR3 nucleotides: TGTGCCAGCAGGACAATGAACTATGGCTACACCTTC. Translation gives CASRTMNYGYTF.

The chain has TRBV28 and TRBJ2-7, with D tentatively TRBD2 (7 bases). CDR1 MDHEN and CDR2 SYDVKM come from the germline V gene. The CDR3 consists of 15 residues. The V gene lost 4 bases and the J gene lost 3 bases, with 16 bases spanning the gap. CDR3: CASSWGLADFYEQYF. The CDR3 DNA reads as TGTGCCAGCAGTTGGGGGCTAGCGGATTTCTACGAGCAGTACTTC.

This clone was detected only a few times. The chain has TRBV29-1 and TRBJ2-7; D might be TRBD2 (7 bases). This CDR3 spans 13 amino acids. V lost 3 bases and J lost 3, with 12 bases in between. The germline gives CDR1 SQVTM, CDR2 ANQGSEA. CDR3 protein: CSVDGGAYYEQYF. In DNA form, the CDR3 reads TGCAGCGTTGATGGGGGGGCTTACTACGAGCAGTACTTC.

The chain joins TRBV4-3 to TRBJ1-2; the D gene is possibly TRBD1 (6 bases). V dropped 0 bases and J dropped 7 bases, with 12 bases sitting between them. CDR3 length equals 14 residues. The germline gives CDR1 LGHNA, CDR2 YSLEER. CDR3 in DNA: TGCGCCAGCAGCCAAGAATGGACAGCACTTGGCTACACCTTC. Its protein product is CASSQEWTALGYTF.

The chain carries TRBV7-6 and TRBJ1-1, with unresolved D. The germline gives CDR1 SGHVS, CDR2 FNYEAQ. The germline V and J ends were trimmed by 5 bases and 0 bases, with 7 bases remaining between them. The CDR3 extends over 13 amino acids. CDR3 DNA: TGTGCCAGCAGCCCTAGAATGAACACTGAAGCTTTCTTT. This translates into CASSPRMNTEAFF.